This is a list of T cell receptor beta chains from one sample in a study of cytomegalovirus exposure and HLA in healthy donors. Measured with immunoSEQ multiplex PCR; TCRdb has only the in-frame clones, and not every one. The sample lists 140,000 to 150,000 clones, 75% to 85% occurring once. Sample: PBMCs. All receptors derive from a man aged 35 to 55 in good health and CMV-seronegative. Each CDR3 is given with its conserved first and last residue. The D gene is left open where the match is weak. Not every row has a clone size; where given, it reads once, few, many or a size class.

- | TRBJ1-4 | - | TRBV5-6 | CASSYFSRWGEDEKLFF | TGTGCCAGCAGCTATTTTTCAAGGTGGGGCGAGGATGAAAAACTGTTTTTT
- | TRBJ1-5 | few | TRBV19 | CASSWRGSQPQHF | TGTGCCAGTAGTTGGAGGGGTTCTCAGCCCCAGCATTTT
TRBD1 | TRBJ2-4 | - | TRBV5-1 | CASSQDRGGKNIQYF | TGCGCCAGCAGCCAGGACAGGGGAGGCAAAAACATTCAGTACTTC
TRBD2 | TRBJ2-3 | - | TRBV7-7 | CASSSSGGTADTQYF | TGTGCTAGCAGTTCTAGCGGGGGGACAGCAGATACGCAGTATTTT
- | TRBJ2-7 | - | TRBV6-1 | CASLLQWASHEQYF | TGTGCCAGCCTGTTACAGTGGGCTAGCCACGAGCAGTACTTC
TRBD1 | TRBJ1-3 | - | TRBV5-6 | CASSLTGTAGNTIYF | TGTGCCAGCAGCTTGACGGGGACAGCTGGAAACACCATATATTTT
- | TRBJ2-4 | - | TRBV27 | CAASSGRKNIQYF | TGTGCCGCGTCGTCAGGGCGAAAAAACATTCAGTACTTC
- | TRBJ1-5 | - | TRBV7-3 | CASSQTGGRNQPQHF | TGTGCCAGCAGCCAGACGGGGGGCCGCAATCAGCCCCAGCATTTT
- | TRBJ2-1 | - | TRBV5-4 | CASSFQKRSYNEQFF | TGTGCCAGCAGCTTTCAGAAGAGGTCATACAATGAGCAGTTCTTC
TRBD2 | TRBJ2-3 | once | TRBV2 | CASSKVAGGAQYF | TGTGCCAGCAGCAAAGTGGCGGGGGGCGCGCAGTATTTT
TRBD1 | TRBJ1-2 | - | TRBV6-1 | CASSPTDRWEGYTF | TGTGCCAGCAGTCCCACGGACAGGTGGGAAGGCTACACCTTC
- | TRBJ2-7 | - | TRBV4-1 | CASSLQGGKGARYEQYF | TGCGCCAGCAGCCTACAGGGAGGTAAGGGGGCCCGCTACGAGCAGTACTTC
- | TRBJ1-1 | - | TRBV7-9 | CASSLAPVLNTEAFF | TGTGCCAGCAGCTTAGCGCCAGTGTTGAACACTGAAGCTTTCTTT
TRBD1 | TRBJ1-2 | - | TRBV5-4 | CASSLGGGNYGYTF | TGTGCCAGCAGCTTGGGAGGGGGCAACTATGGCTACACCTTC
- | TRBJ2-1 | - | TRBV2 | CASSPAAVYNEQFF | TGTGCCAGCAGCCCAGCAGCGGTATACAATGAGCAGTTCTTC
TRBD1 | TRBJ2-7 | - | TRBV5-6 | CASSLEGRTGGYEQYF | TGTGCCAGCAGCTTGGAAGGTCGGACAGGGGGCTACGAGCAGTACTTC
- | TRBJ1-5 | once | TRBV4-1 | CASSPHRTQGNQPQHF | TGCGCCAGCAGTCCTCACCGAACTCAGGGCAATCAGCCCCAGCATTTT
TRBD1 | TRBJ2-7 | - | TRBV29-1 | CSVEGDRGIEQYF | TGCAGCGTTGAAGGAGACAGGGGGATCGAGCAGTACTTC
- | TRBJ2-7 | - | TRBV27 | CASSFGQTYEQYF | TGTGCCAGCAGTTTCGGACAGACCTACGAGCAGTACTTC
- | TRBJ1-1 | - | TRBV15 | CATSRDMRGGSEAFF | TGTGCCACCAGCAGAGATATGCGGGGAGGGTCTGAAGCTTTCTTT
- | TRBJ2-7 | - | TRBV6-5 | CASSPDRAGINEQYF | TGTGCCAGCAGCCCTGACAGGGCGGGAATCAACGAGCAGTACTTC
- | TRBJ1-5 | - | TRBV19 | CASSIQGSNQPQHF | TGTGCCAGTAGTATACAGGGGAGCAATCAGCCCCAGCATTTT
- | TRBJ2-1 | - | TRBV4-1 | CASSQDPRVDEQFF | TGCGCCAGCAGCCAAGATCCCAGGGTGGATGAGCAGTTCTTC
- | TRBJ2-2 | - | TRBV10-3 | CAISESPDTGELFF | TGTGCCATCAGTGAGTCCCCTGACACCGGGGAGCTGTTTTTT
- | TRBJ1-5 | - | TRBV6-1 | CASSEGDRIGNQPQHF | TGTGCCAGCAGTGAAGGAGACAGGATTGGGAATCAGCCCCAGCATTTT
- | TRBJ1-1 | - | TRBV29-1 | CSVARQIQNTEAFF | TGCAGCGTCGCCAGACAGATCCAAAACACTGAAGCTTTCTTT
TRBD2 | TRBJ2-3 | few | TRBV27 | CASSLRLAGASTDTQYF | TGTGCCAGCAGTCTCCGACTAGCGGGGGCTAGCACAGATACGCAGTATTTT
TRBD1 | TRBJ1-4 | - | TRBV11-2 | CASSRDRGREKLFF | TGTGCCAGCAGCAGGGACAGGGGTCGGGAAAAACTGTTTTTT
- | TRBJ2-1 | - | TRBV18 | CASSEYQGYEQFF | TGTGCCAGCTCAGAGTATCAGGGGTATGAGCAGTTCTTC
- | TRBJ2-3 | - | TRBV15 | CATSRGERAGQFRDTQYF | TGTGCCACCAGCAGGGGGGAGAGGGCCGGACAGTTTAGAGATACGCAGTATTTT
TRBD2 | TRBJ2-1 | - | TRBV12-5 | CASGLSAGGKNTYNEQFF | TGTGCTAGTGGTTTGTCAGCGGGGGGGAAGAATACCTACAATGAGCAGTTCTTC
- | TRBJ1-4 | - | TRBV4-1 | CASSQTGGNEKLFF | TGCGCCAGCAGCCAGACGGGGGGGAATGAAAAACTGTTTTTT
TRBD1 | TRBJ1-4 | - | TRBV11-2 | CASSYPDRGNEKLFF | TGTGCCAGCAGCTACCCCGACAGGGGTAATGAAAAACTGTTTTTT
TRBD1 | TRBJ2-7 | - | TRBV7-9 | CASSKTGPGNEQYF | TGTGCCAGCAGCAAGACAGGGCCTGGAAACGAGCAGTACTTC
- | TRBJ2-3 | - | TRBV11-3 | CASGAGLGDTQYF | TGTGCCAGCGGGGCAGGCCTCGGGGATACGCAGTATTTT
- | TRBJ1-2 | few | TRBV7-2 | CASSSRKGGYTF | TGTGCCAGCAGCTCCCGAAAGGGGGGCTACACCTTC
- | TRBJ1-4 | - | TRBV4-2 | CASSQTGSSKGKLFF | TGTGCCAGCAGCCAAACAGGGTCGAGCAAGGGAAAACTGTTTTTT
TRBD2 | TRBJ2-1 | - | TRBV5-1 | CASSSGPLGLASQFF | TGCGCCAGCAGCTCCGGACCCCTCGGACTAGCGTCTCAGTTCTTC
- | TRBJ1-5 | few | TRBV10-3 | CAIRDDRGSNQPQHF | TGTGCCATCAGGGACGACAGAGGTAGCAATCAGCCCCAGCATTTT
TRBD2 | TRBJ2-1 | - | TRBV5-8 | CASSLDGLAVNEQFF | TGTGCCAGCAGCTTGGATGGACTAGCGGTTAATGAGCAGTTCTTC
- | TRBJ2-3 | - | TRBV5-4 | CASSSQGVADTQYF | TGTGCCAGCAGCTCCCAAGGGGTTGCAGATACGCAGTATTTT
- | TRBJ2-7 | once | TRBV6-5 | CASSMGGAGYEQYF | TGTGCCAGCAGCATGGGGGGGGCTGGATACGAGCAGTACTTC
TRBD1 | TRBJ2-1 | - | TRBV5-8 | CASSLPPGQGDRHEQFF | TGTGCCAGCAGCTTGCCTCCGGGACAGGGGGATAGGCATGAGCAGTTCTTC
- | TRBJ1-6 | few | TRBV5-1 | CASSYASGSGSYNSPLHF | TGCGCCAGCAGCTACGCTTCAGGGTCAGGGTCCTATAATTCACCCCTCCACTTT
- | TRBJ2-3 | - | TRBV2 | CASTLARAPDTQYF | TGTGCCAGCACCCTGGCCAGGGCACCAGATACGCAGTATTTT
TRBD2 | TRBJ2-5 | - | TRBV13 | CASSSTGWRGGQETQYF | TGTGCCAGCAGCTCCACCGGGTGGCGGGGGGGGCAAGAGACCCAGTACTTC
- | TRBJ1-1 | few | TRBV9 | CASSVDRDNQNTEAFF | TGTGCCAGCAGCGTAGATAGGGACAACCAGAACACTGAAGCTTTCTTT
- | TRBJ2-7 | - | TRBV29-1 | CSVEDPHTYEQYF | TGCAGCGTTGAAGACCCACATACCTACGAGCAGTACTTC
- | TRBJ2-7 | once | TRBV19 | CASSSAATPTYEQYF | TGTGCCAGTAGCTCAGCGGCCACCCCGACCTACGAGCAGTACTTC
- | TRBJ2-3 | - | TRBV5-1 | CASSLERSQDTQYF | TGCGCCAGCAGCTTGGAGCGGAGTCAAGATACGCAGTATTTT
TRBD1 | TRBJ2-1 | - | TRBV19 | CASSPAGGNEQFF | TGTGCCAGTAGTCCCGCAGGGGGCAATGAGCAGTTCTTC
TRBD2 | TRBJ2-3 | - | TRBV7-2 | CASSLAVAGGLDTQYF | TGTGCCAGCAGCTTAGCGGTAGCGGGGGGCTTGGATACGCAGTATTTT
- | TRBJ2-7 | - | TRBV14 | CASSQGFPGTYEQYF | TGTGCCAGCAGCCAAGGTTTTCCAGGGACCTACGAGCAGTACTTC
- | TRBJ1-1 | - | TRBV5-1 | CASTLQGSNTEAFF | TGCGCCAGCACCTTACAGGGCTCGAACACTGAAGCTTTCTTT
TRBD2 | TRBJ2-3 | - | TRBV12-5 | CASGLGSGGITDTQYF | TGTGCTAGTGGTTTGGGTAGCGGGGGGATCACAGATACGCAGTATTTT
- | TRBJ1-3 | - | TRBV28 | CASSQDTGLRGNTIYF | TGTGCCAGCAGTCAAGATACAGGGCTACGTGGAAACACCATATATTTT
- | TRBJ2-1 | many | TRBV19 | CASTGEGGGHSYNEQFF | TGTGCCAGTACCGGGGAAGGAGGGGGCCATTCCTACAATGAGCAGTTCTTC
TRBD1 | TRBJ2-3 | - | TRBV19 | CASSKRGQPTDTQYF | TGTGCCAGTAGTAAAAGGGGACAGCCCACAGATACGCAGTATTTT
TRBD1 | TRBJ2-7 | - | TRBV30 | CAWNPGTASYEQYF | TGTGCCTGGAATCCCGGGACAGCCTCCTACGAGCAGTACTTC